This T cell receptor (beta chain) comes out of a study of shared clonotypes between healthy human individuals. Across the study: The study used three CD4 naive, three CD4 memory, two CD8 naive and one CD8 memory plate per donor. Overall study results and limits: Naive CD4 clonotypes were shared across a handful of donors at roughly 5.5%.

Measured with immunoSEQ multiplex PCR; TCRdb has only the in-frame clones, and not every one. The sample holds 2 million to 3 million clones, 90% to 95% seen once. About this clone: Antigen unknown. The sample carries other DNA sequences with the same CDR3.

The CDR3 runs to 14 residues. Germline V gives CDR1 SEHNR, CDR2 FQNEAQ (reference sequence). Deletions cut 4 bases from V and 0 bases from J, with 8 bases between. The V and J genes are TRBV7-9 and TRBJ2-3, with a tentative D call TRBD1 (5 bases). The source material was naive CD4+ T cells from PBMCs. The subset is: CD45RA+ positively selected. This receptor was taken from a man between 18 and 35 years old in good health. Some clones in this sample may be carry-over from other donors' samples. DNA for the CDR3: TGTGCCAGCAGCTCCTCAGGGAGCACAGATACGCAGTATTTT. Its protein is CASSSSGSTDTQYF.